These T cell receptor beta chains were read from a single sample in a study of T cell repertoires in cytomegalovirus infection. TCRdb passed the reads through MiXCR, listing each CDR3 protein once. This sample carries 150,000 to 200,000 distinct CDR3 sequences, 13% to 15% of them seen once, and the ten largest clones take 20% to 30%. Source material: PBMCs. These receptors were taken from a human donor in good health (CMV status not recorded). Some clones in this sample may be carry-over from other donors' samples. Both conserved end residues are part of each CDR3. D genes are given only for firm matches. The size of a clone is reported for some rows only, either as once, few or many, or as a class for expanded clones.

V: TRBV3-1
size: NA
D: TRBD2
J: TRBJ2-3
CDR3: CASSPLASGSTDTQYF
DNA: TGTGCCAGCAGCCCGTTGGCTAGCGGGAGCACAGATACGCAGTATTTT

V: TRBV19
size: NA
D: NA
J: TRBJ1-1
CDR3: CASSIKVNTEAFF
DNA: TGTGCCAGTAGTATAAAAGTAAACACTGAAGCTTTCTTT

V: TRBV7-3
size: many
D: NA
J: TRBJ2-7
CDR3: CASSFDSKYEQYF
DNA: TGTGCCAGCAGCTTTGACAGTAAATACGAGCAGTACTTC

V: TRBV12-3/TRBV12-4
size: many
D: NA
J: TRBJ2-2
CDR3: CASSPFGELFF
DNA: TGTGCCAGCAGCCCGTTCGGGGAGCTGTTTTTT

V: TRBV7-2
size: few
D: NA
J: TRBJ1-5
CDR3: CASSLAGYSNQPQHF
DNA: TGTGCCAGCAGCTTAGCGGGGTATAGCAATCAGCCCCAGCATTTT

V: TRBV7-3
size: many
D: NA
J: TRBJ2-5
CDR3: CASSLRRSGETQYF
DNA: TGTGCCAGCAGCTTAAGAAGGTCGGGGGAGACCCAGTACTTC

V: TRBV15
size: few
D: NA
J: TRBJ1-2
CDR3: CATSTGDIDRLTYGYTF
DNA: TGTGCCACCAGCACCGGGGACATCGACAGGCTGACATATGGCTACACCTTC

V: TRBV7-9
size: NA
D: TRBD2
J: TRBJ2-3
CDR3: CASSATSGNRISTDTQYF
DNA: TGTGCCAGCAGCGCGACTAGCGGAAATCGAATTAGCACAGATACGCAGTATTTT

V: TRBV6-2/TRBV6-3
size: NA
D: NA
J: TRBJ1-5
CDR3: CASSDRYQPQHF
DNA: TGTGCCAGCAGTGACAGGTATCAGCCCCAGCATTTT

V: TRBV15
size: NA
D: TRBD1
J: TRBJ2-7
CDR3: CATSRDRGPYEQYF
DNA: TGTGCCACCAGCAGGGACAGGGGGCCGTACGAGCAGTACTTC

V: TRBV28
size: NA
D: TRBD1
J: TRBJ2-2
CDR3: CASSLDGTVNTGELFF
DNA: TGTGCCAGCAGTTTAGACGGGACAGTGAACACCGGGGAGCTGTTTTTT

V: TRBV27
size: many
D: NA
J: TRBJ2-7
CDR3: CASLDNSYEQYF
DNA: TGTGCCAGCCTGGACAACTCCTACGAGCAGTACTTC

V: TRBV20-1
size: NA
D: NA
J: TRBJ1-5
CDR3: CSANIRGAVQPQHF
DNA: TGCAGTGCTAACATTCGGGGGGCGGTTCAGCCCCAGCATTTT

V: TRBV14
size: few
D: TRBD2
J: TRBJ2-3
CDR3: CASSPLEGLAGADTQYF
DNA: TGTGCCAGCAGCCCCCTAGAAGGCCTAGCGGGGGCAGATACGCAGTATTTT

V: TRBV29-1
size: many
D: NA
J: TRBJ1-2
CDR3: CSVVVFPYGYTF
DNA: TGCAGCGTTGTGGTATTTCCCTATGGCTACACCTTC

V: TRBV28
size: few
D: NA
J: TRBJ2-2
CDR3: CASTRPPGGNTGELFF
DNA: TGTGCCAGCACCCGACCGCCCGGGGGTAACACCGGGGAGCTGTTTTTT

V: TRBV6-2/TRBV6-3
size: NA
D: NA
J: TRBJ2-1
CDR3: CASSYSDSFNEQFF
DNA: TGTGCCAGCAGTTACTCAGACAGTTTTAATGAGCAGTTCTTC

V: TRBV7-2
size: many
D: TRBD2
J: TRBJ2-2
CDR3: CASSTPGLAGGLSTGELFF
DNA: TGTGCCAGCAGCACACCGGGACTAGCGGGGGGGCTCAGCACCGGGGAGCTGTTTTTT

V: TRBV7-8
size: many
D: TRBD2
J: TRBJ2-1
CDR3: CASSLLAGYYNEQFF
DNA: TGTGCCAGCAGCTTACTAGCGGGGTACTACAATGAGCAGTTCTTC

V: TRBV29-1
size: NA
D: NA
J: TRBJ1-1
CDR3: CSVNTDRSEAFF
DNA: TGCAGCGTCAACACGGACCGGTCTGAAGCTTTCTTT

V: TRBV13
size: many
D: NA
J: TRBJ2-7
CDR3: CASSLPGTYEQYF
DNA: TGTGCCAGCAGCTTACCTGGAACATACGAGCAGTACTTC

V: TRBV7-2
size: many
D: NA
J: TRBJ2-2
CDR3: CASSLALYPGELFF
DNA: TGTGCCAGCAGCTTAGCGTTATACCCCGGGGAGCTGTTTTTT

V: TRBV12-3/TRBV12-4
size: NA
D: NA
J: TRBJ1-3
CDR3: CASSFRNTIYF
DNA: TGTGCCAGCAGTTTTCGAAACACCATATATTTT

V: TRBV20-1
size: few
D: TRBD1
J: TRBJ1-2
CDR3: CSALRDRVSDGYTF
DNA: TGCAGTGCGTTGAGGGACAGGGTGTCGGATGGCTACACCTTC

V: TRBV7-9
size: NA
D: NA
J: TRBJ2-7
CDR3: CASSLGRYEQYF
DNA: TGTGCCAGCAGCTTAGGAAGGTACGAGCAGTACTTC

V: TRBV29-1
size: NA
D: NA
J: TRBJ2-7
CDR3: CSVAQHNYEQYF
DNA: TGCAGCGTTGCACAGCATAATTACGAGCAGTACTTC

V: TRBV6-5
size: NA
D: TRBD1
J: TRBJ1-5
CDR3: CASSPQGQSYSNQPQHF
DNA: TGTGCCAGCAGTCCACAGGGACAGTCTTATAGCAATCAGCCCCAGCATTTT

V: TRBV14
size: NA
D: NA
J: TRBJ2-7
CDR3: CASSQGAYEQYF
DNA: TGTGCCAGCTCGCAGGGAGCCTACGAGCAGTACTTC

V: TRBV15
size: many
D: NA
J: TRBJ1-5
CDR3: CATSYPDSFNQPQHF
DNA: TGTGCCACCAGCTATCCGGACAGCTTTAATCAGCCCCAGCATTTT

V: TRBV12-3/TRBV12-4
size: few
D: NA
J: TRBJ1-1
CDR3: CASSRDRYPLEAFF
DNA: TGTGCCAGCAGCCGGGACCGCTACCCCCTCGAAGCTTTCTTT

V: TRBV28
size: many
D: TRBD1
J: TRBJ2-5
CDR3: CASRGTGGQGETQYF
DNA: TGTGCCAGCAGGGGCACAGGGGGTCAAGGAGAGACCCAGTACTTC

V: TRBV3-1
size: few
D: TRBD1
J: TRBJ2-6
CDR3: CASSPLTGGFGANVLTF
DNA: TGTGCCAGCAGCCCCCTGACAGGGGGGTTTGGGGCCAACGTCCTGACTTTC

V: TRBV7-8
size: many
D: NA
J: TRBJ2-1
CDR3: CASSLMYEQFF
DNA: TGTGCCAGCAGCCTTATGTATGAGCAGTTCTTC

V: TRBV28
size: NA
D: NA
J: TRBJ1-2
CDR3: CASSPPEGPEYGYTF
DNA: TGTGCCAGCAGTCCCCCGGAGGGCCCGGAGTATGGCTACACCTTC

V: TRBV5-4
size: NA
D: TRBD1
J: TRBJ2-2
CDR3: CASSIRDRGGPGELFF
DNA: TGTGCCAGCAGCATCCGGGACAGGGGAGGCCCCGGGGAGCTGTTTTTT

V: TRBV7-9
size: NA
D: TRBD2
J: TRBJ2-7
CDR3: CASSGGLAHYEQYF
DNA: TGTGCCAGCAGCGGGGGACTAGCGCATTACGAGCAGTACTTC

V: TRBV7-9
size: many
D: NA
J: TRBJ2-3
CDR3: CASSARGFTDTQYF
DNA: TGTGCCAGCAGCGCACGGGGCTTCACAGATACGCAGTATTTT

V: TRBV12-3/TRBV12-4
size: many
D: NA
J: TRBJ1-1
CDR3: CASSFFGGSEAFF
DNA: TGTGCCAGCAGTTTCTTTGGGGGGAGTGAAGCTTTCTTT

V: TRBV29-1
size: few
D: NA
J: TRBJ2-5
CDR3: CSVLPPQETQYF
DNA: TGCAGCGTCCTCCCACCCCAAGAGACCCAGTACTTC

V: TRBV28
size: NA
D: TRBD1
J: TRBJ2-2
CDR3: CASSLGGGQGNTGELFF
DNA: TGTGCCAGCAGTTTAGGGGGCGGACAGGGGAACACCGGGGAGCTGTTTTTT

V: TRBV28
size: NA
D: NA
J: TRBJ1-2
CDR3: CASSLNRIGSHPNYGYTF
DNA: TGTGCCAGCAGTTTAAATCGAATAGGGTCGCATCCTAACTATGGCTACACCTTC

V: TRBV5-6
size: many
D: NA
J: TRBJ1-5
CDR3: CASSLGGLGNQPQHF
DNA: TGTGCCAGCAGCTTGGGGGGTCTAGGCAATCAGCCCCAGCATTTT

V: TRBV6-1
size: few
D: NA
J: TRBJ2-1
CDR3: CASSEVEGRNEQFF
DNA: TGTGCCAGCAGTGAGGTGGAGGGGAGAAATGAGCAGTTCTTC

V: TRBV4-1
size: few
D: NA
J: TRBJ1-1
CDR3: CASFSGAEAFF
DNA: TGCGCCAGCTTTTCAGGGGCTGAAGCTTTCTTT

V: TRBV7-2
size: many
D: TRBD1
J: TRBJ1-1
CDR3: CASSSSQGAYTEAFF
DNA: TGTGCCAGCAGCTCTTCACAGGGGGCGTACACTGAAGCTTTCTTT

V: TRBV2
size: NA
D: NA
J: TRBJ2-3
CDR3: CASRGSGPDTQYF
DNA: TGTGCCAGCAGGGGCAGTGGTCCAGATACGCAGTATTTT

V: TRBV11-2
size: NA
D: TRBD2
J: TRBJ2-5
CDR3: CASSELAGAPVGLGETQYF
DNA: TGTGCCAGCAGCGAACTAGCGGGAGCACCGGTAGGATTGGGTGAGACCCAGTACTTC

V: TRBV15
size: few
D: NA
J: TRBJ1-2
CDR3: CATSRDMAAPDGYTF
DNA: TGTGCCACCAGCAGAGATATGGCGGCACCGGATGGCTACACCTTC

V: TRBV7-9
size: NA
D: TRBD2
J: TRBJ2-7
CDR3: CASSSGGNEQYF
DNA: TGTGCCAGCAGCTCGGGAGGGAACGAGCAGTACTTC

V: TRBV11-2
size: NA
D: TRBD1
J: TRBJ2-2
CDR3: CASSPQGYTGELFF
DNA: TGTGCCAGCAGCCCACAGGGGTACACCGGGGAGCTGTTTTTT

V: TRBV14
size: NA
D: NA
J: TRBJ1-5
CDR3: CASSLQGTNQPQHF
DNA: TGTGCCAGCAGTCTACAGGGAACAAATCAGCCCCAGCATTTT

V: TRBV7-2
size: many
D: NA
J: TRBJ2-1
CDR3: CASSWTDPSYNEQFF
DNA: TGTGCCAGCAGCTGGACAGACCCTTCCTACAATGAGCAGTTCTTC

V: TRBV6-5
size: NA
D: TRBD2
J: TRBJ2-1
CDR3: CASSYSGSGSYNEQFF
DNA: TGTGCCAGCAGTTACTCAGGGAGCGGGAGCTACAATGAGCAGTTCTTC

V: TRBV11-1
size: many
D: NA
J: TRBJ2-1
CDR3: CASSPSGGTLYNEQFF
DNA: TGTGCCAGCAGTCCAAGTGGAGGTACCCTCTACAATGAGCAGTTCTTC

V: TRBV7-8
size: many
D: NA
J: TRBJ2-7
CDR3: CASSLGGGWGSAYEQYF
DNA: TGTGCCAGCAGCTTAGGAGGGGGGTGGGGGTCGGCCTACGAGCAGTACTTC

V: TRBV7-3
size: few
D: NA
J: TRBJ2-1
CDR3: CASSIWPGPYNEQFF
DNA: TGTGCCAGCAGCATCTGGCCCGGGCCATACAATGAGCAGTTCTTC

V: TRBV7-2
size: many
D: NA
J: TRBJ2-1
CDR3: CASTLRRGENEQFF
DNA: TGTGCCAGCACCCTTAGAAGGGGGGAGAATGAGCAGTTCTTC

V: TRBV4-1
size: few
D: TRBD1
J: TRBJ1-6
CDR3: CASSQPGQLNSPLHF
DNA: TGCGCCAGCAGCCAGCCGGGACAGTTGAATTCACCCCTCCACTTT

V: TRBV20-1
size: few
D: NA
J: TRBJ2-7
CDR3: CSARDYLVGGTYEQYF
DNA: TGCAGTGCTAGAGACTACCTAGTGGGCGGCACCTACGAGCAGTACTTC